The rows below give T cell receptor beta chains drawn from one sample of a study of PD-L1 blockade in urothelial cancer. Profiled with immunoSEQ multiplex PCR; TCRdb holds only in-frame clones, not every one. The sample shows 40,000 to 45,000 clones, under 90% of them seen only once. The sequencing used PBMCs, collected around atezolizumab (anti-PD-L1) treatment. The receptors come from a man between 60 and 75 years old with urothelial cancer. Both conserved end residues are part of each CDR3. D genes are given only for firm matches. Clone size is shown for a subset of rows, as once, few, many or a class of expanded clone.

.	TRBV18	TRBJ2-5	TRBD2	TGTGCCAGCTCACCCAGACTAGCGGAAAAAGAGACCCAGTACTTC	CASSPRLAEKETQYF
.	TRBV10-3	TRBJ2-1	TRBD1	TGTGCCATCAGGAAGGACAGGGCTGTCAATGAGCAGTTCTTC	CAIRKDRAVNEQFF
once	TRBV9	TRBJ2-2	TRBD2	TGTGCCAGCAACCACCCCCGCGGGGGGGGTTCCGGGGAGCTGTTTTTT	CASNHPRGGGSGELFF
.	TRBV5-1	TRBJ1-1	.	TGCGCCAGCAGGTCCAGGGTGGATACTGAAGCTTTCTTT	CASRSRVDTEAFF
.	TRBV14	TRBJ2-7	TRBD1	TGTGCCAGCAGCCTCGGGACAGGGGGCTACGAGCAGTACTTC	CASSLGTGGYEQYF
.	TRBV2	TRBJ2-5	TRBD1	TGTGCCAGCAGGACCGGGACAGGAGCTCAAGAGACCCAGTACTTC	CASRTGTGAQETQYF
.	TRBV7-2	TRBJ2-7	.	TGTGCCAGCAGCTTGGTTGGACAGTCCTACGAGCAGTACTTC	CASSLVGQSYEQYF
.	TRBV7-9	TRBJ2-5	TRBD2	TGTGCCAGCAGCTCCGGAAAGACTAGCGGGGGGCCGTACCAAGAGACCCAGTACTTC	CASSSGKTSGGPYQETQYF
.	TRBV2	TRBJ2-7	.	TGTGCCAGCAGTGAACCCAATAGCGAGCAGTACTTC	CASSEPNSEQYF
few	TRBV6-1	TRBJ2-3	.	TGTGCCAGCAGTGAAGGGGGGGACACAGATACGCAGTATTTT	CASSEGGDTDTQYF
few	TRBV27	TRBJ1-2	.	TGTGCCAGCAGTCCTGACAGCCTCTATGGCTACACCTTC	CASSPDSLYGYTF